This TCR beta chain was recovered during a study of shared clonotypes between healthy human individuals. Only in-frame clones appear in the TCRdb table, and some are missing; sequencing was by immunoSEQ multiplex PCR. The data show about 670,000 clones, 72% seen once. Study findings and constraints: Several donors showed sharing of around 5% of naive CD4 clonotypes.

The ends were cut back, 4 bases at V and 4 bases at J, with 17 bases in the middle. The CDR3 is made up of 15 amino acids. The V gene's germline CDR1 is SEHNR and CDR2 FQNEAQ (reference sequence). In the case of this clone: Antigen: not known.

The donors, all of them Caucasian adults, lived in Nashville, Tennessee. The authors divided CD4+ cells into CD45RA+ naive and CD45RA-negative memory subsets. The sequenced material came from memory CD4+ T cells sorted from blood. The sample's subset: CD45RA-negative fraction. The chain combines TRBV7-9 with TRBJ2-7; D is undetermined. This receptor was taken from a woman aged 25 to 39 in good health. The chain's CDR3 is CASSSHQGKVYEQYF. In nucleotides, the CDR3 is TGTGCCAGCAGCTCGCACCAAGGGAAAGTTTACGAGCAGTACTTC.